Following are 22 T cell receptor beta chains from one sample sequenced in a study of shared clonotypes between healthy human individuals. Sequencing used immunoSEQ multiplex PCR; TCRdb keeps in-frame clones, though not all of them. The sample has hundreds of thousands of clones; over 60% are singletons. Sequencing was done on a sample of PBMCs. These receptors all stem from a woman aged 40 to 55 in good health. Some clones in this sample may be carry-over from other donors' samples.

This chain connects TRBV5-1 to TRBJ2-1; TRBD2 aligns across 14 bases. The germline V gene has CDR1 SGHRS and CDR2 YFSETQ. With V trimmed by 7 bases and J by 1 base, 10 bases remained unmatched. The CDR3 extends over 18 amino acids. The CDR3 spells CASSGGTSGRYSYNEQFF. Here the CDR3 DNA reads TGCGCCAGCTCCGGAGGGACTAGCGGGAGATATTCCTACAATGAGCAGTTCTTC.

A word on this clone: A read error may explain this, as a much larger clone is one base away. The conserved phenylalanine or tryptophan is not found at the CDR3 terminus, so this likely reflects a read error. V usage is TRBV7-2 and J usage is TRBJ2-7, with a tentative D call TRBD1 (6 bases). Germline CDR1 reads SGHTA; CDR2 reads FQGNSA. The CDR3 totals 14 residues. The germline V and J ends were trimmed by 4 bases and 1 base, with 11 bases remaining between them. CDR3 coding DNA: TGTGCCAGCAGCTCGCAGGGGACGTCCTACGAGCAGTACCTC. Protein product: CASSSQGTSYEQYL.

The chain is built from TRBV28 and TRBJ2-7; weak D call: TRBD2 (5 bases). The V and J ends lost 4 bases and 9 bases respectively, with 22 bases between them. This CDR3 spans 15 amino acids. Germline lookup yields CDR1 MDHEN and CDR2 SYDVKM. CDR3: CASSSSSLVYEPQYF. CDR3 DNA: TGTGCCAGCAGTTCCTCCTCACTAGTGTACGAGCCGCAGTACTTC. Full variable domain (missing parts from reference TRBV28 and TRBJ2-7): DVKVTQSSRYLVKRTGEKVFLECVQDMDHENMFWYRQDPGLGLRLIYFSYDVKMKEKGDIPEGYSVSREKKERFSLILESASTNQTSMYLCASSSSSLVYEPQYFGPGTRLTVT.

Of note for this clone: This likely came from a read error, as a far larger clone is one base away. V usage is TRBV25-1 and J usage is TRBJ2-7; 8 nucleotides match TRBD1. This CDR3 contains 14 residues. Per germline, CDR1 MGHDK and CDR2 SYGVNS. The CDR3 sequence: CASGGQGRSYEQCF. The CDR3 DNA is TGTGCCAGCGGCGGACAGGGTCGATCCTACGAGCAGTGCTTC.

The V call is TRBV23-1, the J call TRBJ2-2; 7 bases align to TRBD1. TRBV23-1 carries the ORF label, with uncertain function. The CDR3 spans 18 residues. The V segment lost 0 bases and the J segment 2 bases; nucleotides outside the gene matches: 9. The CDR3, as DNA: TGCGCCAGCAGTCAATCTTCGGGTGGACAGGCAAACACCGGGGAGCTGTTTTTT. It yields the protein CASSQSSGGQANTGELFF.

The chain carries TRBV10-3 and TRBJ2-5, with D possibly matching TRBD1 (5 bases). The DNA end lines up better with TRBJ2-7; the J call may be wrong. This CDR3 is 12 amino acids long. Germline V CDR1 and CDR2: ENHRY, SYGVKD. In nucleotides, the CDR3 is TGTGCCATCAGCAGGGAAGGTTACGAGCAGTACTTC. Translating it yields CAISREGYEQYF.

In this sample, this clone turned up once. A read error may explain this, as a much larger clone is one base away. The sample contains more than one DNA sequence encoding this CDR3. The rearrangement uses TRBV6-1 and TRBJ2-4; D might be TRBD1 (6 bases). The CDR3 runs 15 residues. Trimming pared 2 bases from V and 1 base from J, leaving 9 bases between. Per germline, CDR1 MNHNS and CDR2 SASEGT. CDR3 sequence (DNA): TGTGCCAGCAGTGAACAGCAGGGGGCCAAAAACATTCAGTACTTC. Translated, it gives CASSEQQGAKNIQYF.

J is TRBJ2-5 and V is TRBV18, with no clear D. Germline CDR1 is KGHSH and CDR2 is LQKENI. The CDR3 runs 12 residues. V lost 5 bases and J 2 bases, leaving 6 bases between the germline ends. This CDR3 reads CASSGQQETQYF. As DNA, the CDR3 is TGTGCCAGCTCAGGGCAGCAAGAGACCCAGTACTTC. Filled out from reference TRBV18 and TRBJ2-5, the complete variable domain reads NAGVMQNPRHLVRRRGQEARLRCSPMKGHSHVYWYRQLPEEGLKFMVYLQKENIIDESGMPKERFSAEFPKEGPSILRIQQVVRGDSAAYFCASSGQQETQYFGPGTRLLVL.

This sequence joins TRBV27 and TRBJ1-5; D ambiguous. Germline assignment: CDR1 MNHEY and CDR2 SMNVEV (reference sequence). V lost 5 bases and J lost 6, with 17 bases in between. This CDR3 is 15 amino acids long. The CDR3 coding sequence is TGTGCCAGCAGTCCAGTCGGGGATCTGGGTCAGCCCCAGCATTTT. Protein: CASSPVGDLGQPQHF.

The chain joins TRBV18 to TRBJ2-3; the D is unclear. Trimming pared 2 bases from V and 4 bases from J, leaving 10 bases between. This CDR3 has 14 residues. Germline CDR1 and CDR2: KGHSH and LQKENI. The CDR3 DNA follows: TGTGCCAGCTCACCAGGGCGGTGGGCAGATACGCAGTATTTT. It yields the protein CASSPGRWADTQYF.

Comment on this clone: Other DNA sequences in this specimen translate into the identical CDR3. The J gene is TRBJ2-7, the V gene TRBV5-1; 14 bases align to TRBD2. Germline V lookup: CDR1 SGHRS, CDR2 YFSETQ. The CDR3 sequence is 15 residues long. The trim removed 0 bases at V and 5 bases at J, leaving 1 base unmatched. Here the CDR3 reads CASSLGGLAGDEQYF. As DNA, the CDR3 is TGCGCCAGCAGCTTGGGGGGACTAGCGGGAGACGAGCAGTACTTC. The full variable domain, in which reference TRBV5-1 and TRBJ2-7 provide the parts outside the CDR3, is KAGVTQTPRYLIKTRGQQVTLSCSPISGHRSVSWYQQTPGQGLQFLFEYFSETQRNKGNFPGRFSGRQFSNSRSEMNVSTLELGDSALYLCASSLGGLAGDEQYFGPGTRLTVT.

The CDR3 sequence: CASSPRQNEKLFF. In DNA form, the CDR3 reads TGTGCCAGTAGTCCAAGACAGAATGAAAAACTGTTTTTT. The chain joins TRBV19 to TRBJ1-4, with D possibly matching TRBD1 (5 bases). Germline V lookup: CDR1 LNHDA, CDR2 SQIVND (reference sequence). CDR3 size: 13 residues. Trimming left V 5 bases short and J 5 bases short, with 9 bases between.

The chain couples TRBV11-2 to TRBJ1-2; D is ambiguous. V was trimmed by 5 bases and J by 7 bases, leaving 11 bases between them. The germline V gene encodes CDR1 SGHAT and CDR2 FQNNGV. The CDR3 loop spans 12 amino acids. The CDR3 protein is CASSTLMAGYTF. DNA of the CDR3: TGTGCCAGCAGCACCTTAATGGCTGGCTACACCTTC.

The genes are TRBV15 and TRBJ1-4; D is perhaps TRBD1 (6 bases). CDR3 length equals 14 residues. Germline assignment: CDR1 LNHNV and CDR2 YYDKDF (reference sequence). V lost 0 bases, J lost 8 bases, and 10 bases lay in between. CDR3 protein: CATSREGRGEKLFF. The CDR3, as DNA: TGTGCCACCAGCAGAGAGGGCAGGGGCGAAAAACTGTTTTTT.

As regards this clone: With only one base between it and a far larger clone, this is likely a read error. This sample includes further DNA sequences coding for the same CDR3. The chain has TRBV19 and TRBJ2-6; 9 nucleotides align to TRBD2. CDR3 length equals 16 residues. CDR1 and CDR2 (germline): LNHDA, SQIVND (reference sequence). CDR3 region: CASSSSGGSGANVLTF. The DNA for the CDR3 is TGTGCCAGCAGTAGTAGCGGGGGTTCTGGGGCCAACGTCCTGACTTTC.

The gene calls are TRBV4-2 and TRBJ1-1, with D uncertain. Germline-derived CDR1 and CDR2 are LGHNA and YNFKEQ. The germline V and J ends were trimmed by 4 bases and 7 bases, with 10 bases remaining between them. This CDR3 has 12 amino acids. The CDR3 protein is CASSRYGNEAFF. The CDR3 nucleotides are TGTGCCAGCAGCCGGTACGGGAATGAAGCTTTCTTT.

The chain joins TRBV19 to TRBJ1-5; D is perhaps TRBD1 (6 bases). Germline CDR1 is LNHDA and CDR2 is SQIVND (reference sequence). V dropped 3 bases and J dropped 0 bases, with 9 bases sitting between them. The CDR3 has 15 residues. This CDR3 reads CASSIGGASNQPQHF. As DNA, the CDR3 is TGTGCCAGTAGTATCGGGGGGGCTAGCAATCAGCCCCAGCATTTT. The full variable domain, with the rest looked up from reference TRBV19 and TRBJ1-5, is DGGITQSPKYLFRKEGQNVTLSCEQNLNHDAMYWYRQDPGQGLRLIYYSQIVNDFQKGDIAEGYSVSREKKESFPLTVTSAQKNPTAFYLCASSIGGASNQPQHFGDGTRLSIL.

A single count supports this clone. A much larger clone sits a single nucleotide away, making a read error possible. The same CDR3 is also encoded by other DNA sequences in this sample. This chain uses TRBV5-4 with TRBJ2-7; tentative D call: TRBD2 (5 bases). The CDR3 runs 14 residues. Between the trimmed V and J ends, which lost 4 bases and 2 bases, there was a span of 13 bases. CDR1 is SGHNT and CDR2 is YYREEE in the germline V gene (reference sequence). CDR3 region: CASSLGADTYEQYF. The CDR3 nucleotides read TGTGCCAGCAGCCTGGGAGCGGATACCTACGAGCAGTACTTC.

The chain couples TRBV6-4 to TRBJ2-7, with D unresolved. V lost 0 bases and J lost 7, with 10 bases in between. The CDR3 loop spans 13 amino acids. Germline values: CDR1 MRHNA, CDR2 SNTAGT. CDR3 protein: CASSDSAEGEQYF. The CDR3 coding sequence is TGTGCCAGCAGTGACTCTGCGGAAGGGGAGCAGTACTTC.

V usage is TRBV18 and J usage is TRBJ1-3, with D unclear. Germline CDR1 and CDR2: KGHSH and LQKENI. The CDR3 has 15 amino acids. Trimming left V 2 bases short and J 0 bases short, with 8 bases between. In DNA, the CDR3 is TGTGCCAGCTCACCATCGTATAGCTCTGGAAACACCATATATTTT. This encodes CASSPSYSSGNTIYF.

This chain links TRBV27 with TRBJ2-1; TRBD2 matches 8 bases. In germline, CDR1 is MNHEY, CDR2 SMNVEV (reference sequence). The CDR3 runs to 13 residues. V was pared by 11 bases and J by 2 bases, with 5 bases of the junction left unmatched. The CDR3 DNA sequence: TGTGCCGGCGCGGGGGGCGCCTACAATGAGCAGTTCTTC. The encoded protein is CAGAGGAYNEQFF.

This chain joins TRBV29-1 and TRBJ2-7; TRBD2 aligns across 11 bases. Looked up from germline, CDR1 is SQVTM and CDR2 is ANQGSEA. The V and J ends lost 5 bases and 0 bases, in that order; junction bases with no gene match: 9. The CDR3 has 16 amino acids. CDR3 DNA: TGCAGCGTTCGAGGTCTAGGGACTAGCGGCTCCTACGAGCAGTACTTC. Amino acids: CSVRGLGTSGSYEQYF.